Sequencing of this TCR beta chain was carried out in a study of identical twins. Only healthy Caucasians were included as donors. The CDR3 has 15 amino acids. Germline V gene sequence: CDR1 DFQATT, CDR2 SNEGSKA (reference sequence). V was pared by 4 bases and J by 3 bases, with 15 bases between. Findings and limits, study-wide: In beta out-of-frame sequences, the excess sharing between twins was weaker. Zero-insertion analyses might be partly confounded by invariant T cells like MAIT and iNKT.

Unique molecular identifiers were in the cDNA, with template-switch universal primer binding. TCRdb redid the calling of the 5' RACE reads with MiXCR, one entry per CDR3 protein. The sample records roughly 290,000 distinct CDR3 sequences, about 8.1% being singletons. Note on this clonotype: Its antigen remains unknown.

This same sample was also part of a study on yellow fever vaccine responses in identical twins.

The origin of this receptor is a woman between 18 and 29 years old in good health. The V call is TRBV20-1, the J call TRBJ2-2; the D is unclear. The sample taken for sequencing was memory (CD45RO+) T cells sorted from blood. For the CDR3, the DNA is TGCAGTGCTATTCCGGCGCGACCATACACCGGGGAGCTGTTTTTT. The encoded protein is CSAIPARPYTGELFF.